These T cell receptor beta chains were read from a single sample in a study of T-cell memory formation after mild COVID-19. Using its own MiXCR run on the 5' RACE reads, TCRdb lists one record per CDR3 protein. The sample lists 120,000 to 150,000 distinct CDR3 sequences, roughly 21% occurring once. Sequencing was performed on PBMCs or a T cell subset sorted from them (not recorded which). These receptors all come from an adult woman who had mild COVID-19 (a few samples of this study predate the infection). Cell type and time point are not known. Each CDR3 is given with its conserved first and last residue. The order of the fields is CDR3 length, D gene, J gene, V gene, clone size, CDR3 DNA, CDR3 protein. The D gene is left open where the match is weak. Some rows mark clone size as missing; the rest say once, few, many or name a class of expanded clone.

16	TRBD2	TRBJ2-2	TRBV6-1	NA	TGTGCCAGCAGGGGGACTAGCGGGAGCAAAACCGGGGAGCTGTTTTTT	CASRGTSGSKTGELFF
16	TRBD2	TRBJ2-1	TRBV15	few	TGTGCCACCAGCAGAGCTAGAGCGGGAGGGTACAATGAGCAGTTCTTC	CATSRARAGGYNEQFF
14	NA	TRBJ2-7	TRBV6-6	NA	TGTGCCAGCAGGGCGTTGGGGCTTTCCTACGAGCAGTACTTC	CASRALGLSYEQYF
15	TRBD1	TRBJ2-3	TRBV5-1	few	TGCGCCAGCAGCCTACAGGGGGTTCGGTCAGATACGCAGTATTTT	CASSLQGVRSDTQYF
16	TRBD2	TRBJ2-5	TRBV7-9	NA	TGTGCCAGCAGCTTCCGTAGCGGGGGGTACCAAGAGACCCAGTACTTC	CASSFRSGGYQETQYF
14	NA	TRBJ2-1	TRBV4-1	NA	TGCGCCAGCAGCCGGGGGGCCACCTACAATGAGCAGTTCTTC	CASSRGATYNEQFF
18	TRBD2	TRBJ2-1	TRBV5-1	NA	TGCGCCAGCAGCTTGCCAAGACTAGCGGGGGGTTCGGGCAATGAGCAGTTCTTC	CASSLPRLAGGSGNEQFF
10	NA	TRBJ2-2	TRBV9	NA	TGTGCCAGTTTATCCGGGGAGCTGTTTTTT	CASLSGELFF
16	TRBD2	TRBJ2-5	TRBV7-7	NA	TGTGCTAGCAGCTTGATGACGACTAGCGGCCTACAGACCCAGTACTTC	CASSLMTTSGLQTQYF
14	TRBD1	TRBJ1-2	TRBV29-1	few	TGCAGCGTTGACGGGACAGGGCACAACTATGGCTACACCTTC	CSVDGTGHNYGYTF
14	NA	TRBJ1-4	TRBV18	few	TGTGCCAGCTCACCATACAGGGAAAGTGAAAAACTGTTTTTT	CASSPYRESEKLFF